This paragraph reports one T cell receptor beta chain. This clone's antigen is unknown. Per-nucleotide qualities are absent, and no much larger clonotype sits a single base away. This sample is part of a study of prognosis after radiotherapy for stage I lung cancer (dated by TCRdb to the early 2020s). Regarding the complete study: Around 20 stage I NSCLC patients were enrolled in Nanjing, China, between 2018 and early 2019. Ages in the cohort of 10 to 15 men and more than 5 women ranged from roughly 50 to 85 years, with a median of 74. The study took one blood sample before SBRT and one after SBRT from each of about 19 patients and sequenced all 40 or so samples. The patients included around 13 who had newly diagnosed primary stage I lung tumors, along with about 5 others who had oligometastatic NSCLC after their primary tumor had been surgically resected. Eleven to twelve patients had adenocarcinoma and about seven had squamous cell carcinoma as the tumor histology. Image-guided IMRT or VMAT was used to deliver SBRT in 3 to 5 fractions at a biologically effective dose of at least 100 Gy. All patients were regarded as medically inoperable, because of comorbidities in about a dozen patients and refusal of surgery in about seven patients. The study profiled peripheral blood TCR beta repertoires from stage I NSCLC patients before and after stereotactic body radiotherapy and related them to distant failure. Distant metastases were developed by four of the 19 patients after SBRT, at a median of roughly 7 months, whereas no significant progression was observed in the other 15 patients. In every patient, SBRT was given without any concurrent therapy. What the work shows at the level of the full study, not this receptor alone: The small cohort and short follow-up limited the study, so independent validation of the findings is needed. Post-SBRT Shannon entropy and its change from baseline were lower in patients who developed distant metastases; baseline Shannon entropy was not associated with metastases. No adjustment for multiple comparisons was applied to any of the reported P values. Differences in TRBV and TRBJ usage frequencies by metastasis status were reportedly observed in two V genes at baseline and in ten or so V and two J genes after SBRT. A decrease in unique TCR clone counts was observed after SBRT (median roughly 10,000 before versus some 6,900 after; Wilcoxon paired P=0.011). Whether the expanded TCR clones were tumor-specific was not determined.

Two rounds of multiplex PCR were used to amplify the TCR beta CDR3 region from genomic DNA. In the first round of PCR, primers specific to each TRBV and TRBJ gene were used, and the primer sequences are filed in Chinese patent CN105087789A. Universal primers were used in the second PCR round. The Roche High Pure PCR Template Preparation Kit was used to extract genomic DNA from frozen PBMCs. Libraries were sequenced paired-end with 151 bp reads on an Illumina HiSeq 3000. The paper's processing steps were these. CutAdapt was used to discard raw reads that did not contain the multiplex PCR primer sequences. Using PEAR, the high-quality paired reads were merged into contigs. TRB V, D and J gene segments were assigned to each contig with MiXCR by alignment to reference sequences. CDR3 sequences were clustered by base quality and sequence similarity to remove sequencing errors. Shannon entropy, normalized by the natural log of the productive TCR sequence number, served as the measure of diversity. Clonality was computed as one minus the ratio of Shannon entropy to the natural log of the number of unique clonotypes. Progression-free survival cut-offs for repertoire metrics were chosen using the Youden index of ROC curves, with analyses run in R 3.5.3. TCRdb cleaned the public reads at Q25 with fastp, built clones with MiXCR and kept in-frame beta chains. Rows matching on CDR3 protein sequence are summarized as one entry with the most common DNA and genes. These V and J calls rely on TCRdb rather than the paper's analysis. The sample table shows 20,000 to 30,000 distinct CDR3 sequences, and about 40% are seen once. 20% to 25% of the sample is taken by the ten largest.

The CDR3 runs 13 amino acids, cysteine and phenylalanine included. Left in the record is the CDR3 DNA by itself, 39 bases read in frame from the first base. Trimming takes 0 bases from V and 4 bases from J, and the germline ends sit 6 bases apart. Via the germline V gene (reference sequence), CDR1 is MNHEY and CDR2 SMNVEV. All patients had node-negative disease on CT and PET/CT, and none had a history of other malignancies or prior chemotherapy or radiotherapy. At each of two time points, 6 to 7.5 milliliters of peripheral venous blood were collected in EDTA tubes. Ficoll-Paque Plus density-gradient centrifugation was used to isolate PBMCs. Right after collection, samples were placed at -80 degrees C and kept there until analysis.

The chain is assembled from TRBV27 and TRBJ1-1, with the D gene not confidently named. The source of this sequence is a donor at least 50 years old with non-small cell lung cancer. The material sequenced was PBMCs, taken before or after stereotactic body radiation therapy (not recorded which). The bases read TGTGCCAGCAGTTTATCGACCGGCACTGAAGCTTTCTTT. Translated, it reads CASSLSTGTEAFF.